This T cell receptor (beta chain) is from a study of beta chain features in type 1 diabetes. Study results and caveats: PCR might pick shorter templates more often, in the same way for patients and controls. Across patients, naive, central memory and Treg TCRB repertoires exhibited apparently greater similarity than was observed across healthy donors. TCRB CDR3s were moderately but significantly shorter in Type 1 diabetes patients in all four CD4+ subsets.

Germline CDR1 ENHRY, CDR2 SYGVKD. V was pared by 10 bases and J by 5 bases, with 11 bases of the junction left unmatched. The CDR3 spans 14 residues. Points on this clone: The antigen is undetermined.

Investigators reverse transcribed all isolated RNA, so they sequenced expressed TCRB transcripts. Assay used: immunoSEQ multiplex PCR; TCRdb lists only in-frame clones, some missing. Among around 250,000 clones listed, 25% to 30% were seen once. The sequence was collected from a young man in good health. V gene TRBV10-3 combines with J gene TRBJ2-7; 10 bases agree with TRBD1. Sequencing was carried out using central memory CD4+ T cells from blood. The CDR3 bases are TGTGCCACGACGGCCGGGACAGGGGAAGACGAGCAGTACTTC. Its protein is CATTAGTGEDEQYF.